These T cell receptor beta chains were read from a single sample in a study of early T cells in non-severe SARS-CoV-2 infection. TCRdb re-called the 5' RACE reads through MiXCR, storing one row per CDR3 protein. The sample lists around 53,000 distinct CDR3 sequences, about 7.8% occurring once. The specimen sequenced was whole blood. The source is an adult who was a healthcare worker with PCR-confirmed SARS-CoV-2 infection or an uninfected control (not recorded which). Each CDR3 is given with its conserved first and last residue. The D gene is left open where the match is weak. Clone size is stated in some rows and not others, as once, few, many or a class when expanded.

>TRBJ2-1|TRBD2|many|TRBV3-1
CASSQGLAGGNEQFF
TGTGCCAGCAGCCAAGGACTAGCGGGGGGGAATGAGCAGTTCTTC
>TRBJ1-6|NA|many|TRBV27
CASRQSNSPLHF
TGTGCCAGCCGACAAAGTAATTCACCCCTCCACTTT
>TRBJ1-3|TRBD1|many|TRBV29-1
CSVAGQGNTIYF
TGCAGCGTTGCGGGACAGGGAAACACCATATATTTT
>TRBJ2-1|NA|many|TRBV19
CASSSGRGDEQFF
TGTGCCAGTAGTTCCGGCCGGGGTGATGAGCAGTTCTTC
>TRBJ1-5|NA|NA|TRBV7-9
CASSLEASNQPQHF
TGTGCCAGCAGCTTAGAGGCTAGCAATCAGCCCCAGCATTTT
>TRBJ2-7|NA|many|TRBV19
CASSTPRVRGVNEQYF
TGTGCCAGTAGTACCCCCCGAGTCAGGGGGGTTAACGAGCAGTACTTC
>TRBJ1-5|NA|many|TRBV6-4
CASSDGSNQPQHF
TGTGCCAGCAGTGACGGTAGCAATCAGCCCCAGCATTTT
>TRBJ1-3|NA|few|TRBV4-2
CASSQGVLGGNTIYF
TGTGCCAGCAGCCAAGGGGTCCTAGGTGGAAACACCATATATTTT
>TRBJ2-5|TRBD2|few|TRBV4-3
CASSQRHNSGSETQYF
TGCGCCAGCAGCCAGAGACATAATAGCGGGAGCGAGACCCAGTACTTC
>TRBJ1-5|NA|NA|TRBV29-1
CSVGRDNQPQHF
TGCAGCGTTGGCAGGGACAATCAGCCCCAGCATTTT
>TRBJ2-7|NA|NA|TRBV28
CASSSVGWGSYEQYF
TGTGCCAGCAGCTCTGTCGGGTGGGGCTCCTACGAGCAGTACTTC
>TRBJ2-4|NA|many|TRBV14
CASSQSQGLAKNIQYF
TGTGCCAGCAGCCAATCCCAGGGGCTAGCCAAAAACATTCAGTACTTC
>TRBJ2-3|NA|many|TRBV6-6
CASSDSTRSTDTQYF
TGTGCCAGCAGTGACTCTACCCGTAGCACAGATACGCAGTATTTT
>TRBJ1-1|NA|NA|TRBV20-1
CSARGRSNTEAFF
TGCAGTGCTAGAGGCCGGTCGAACACTGAAGCTTTCTTT
>TRBJ2-7|NA|few|TRBV5-5
CASSTEQASYEQYF
TGTGCCAGCAGCACGGAACAGGCCTCCTACGAGCAGTACTTC
>TRBJ2-7|TRBD1|NA|TRBV29-1
CSVLGQGVSEQYF
TGCAGCGTATTGGGACAGGGTGTATCCGAGCAGTACTTC
>TRBJ2-7|TRBD2|many|TRBV20-1
CSANPGLAREQYF
TGCAGTGCGAATCCAGGACTAGCAAGGGAGCAGTACTTC
>TRBJ2-1|NA|few|TRBV3-1
CASSQSGGRNEQFF
TGTGCCAGCAGCCAATCGGGGGGCCGAAATGAGCAGTTCTTC
>TRBJ2-1|NA|many|TRBV29-1
CSTRDGRYNEQFF
TGCAGCACCCGGGACGGGCGCTACAATGAGCAGTTCTTC
>TRBJ2-5|NA|few|TRBV3-1
CASSLIGVAQYF
TGTGCCAGCAGCCTTATCGGAGTGGCCCAGTACTTC
>TRBJ2-2|NA|NA|TRBV19
CASSLWRGSTGELFF
TGTGCCAGTAGTTTGTGGCGGGGCTCCACCGGGGAGCTGTTTTTT
>TRBJ2-5|TRBD2|NA|TRBV25-1
CASSPIAGGVETQYF
TGTGCCAGCAGTCCTATAGCGGGGGGCGTGGAGACCCAGTACTTC
>TRBJ2-7|TRBD1|many|TRBV29-1
CSVTGTGSSYEQYF
TGCAGCGTAACCGGGACAGGGTCCTCCTACGAGCAGTACTTC
>TRBJ1-2|TRBD1|many|TRBV6-5
CASSYNPGQGSGYTF
TGTGCCAGCAGTTATAATCCGGGACAGGGTAGTGGCTACACCTTC
>TRBJ2-7|NA|many|TRBV29-1
CSVGGGRSYEQYF
TGCAGCGTTGGAGGGGGGCGCAGCTACGAGCAGTACTTC
>TRBJ2-2|NA|many|TRBV5-1
CASSPAGTGELFF
TGCGCCAGCAGCCCAGCGGGCACCGGGGAGCTGTTTTTT
>TRBJ2-3|TRBD2|few|TRBV7-9
CASSLAGTSGGTDTQYF
TGTGCCAGCAGCTTAGCGGGGACTAGCGGGGGCACAGATACGCAGTATTTT
>TRBJ2-7|TRBD1|many|TRBV28
CASSLYGTGGYEQYF
TGTGCCAGCAGTTTATACGGGACAGGGGGCTACGAGCAGTACTTC
>TRBJ2-5|NA|many|TRBV4-1
CASSQDNLGDQETQYF
TGCGCCAGCAGCCAAGATAACTTGGGAGACCAAGAGACCCAGTACTTC
>TRBJ1-1|TRBD1|few|TRBV29-1
CSVRQGRSEAFF
TGCAGCGTCCGACAGGGGAGGTCTGAAGCTTTCTTT
>TRBJ1-1|NA|many|TRBV7-2
CASSLAYGVDTEAFF
TGTGCCAGCAGCTTAGCTTACGGGGTGGACACTGAAGCTTTCTTT
>TRBJ1-5|NA|few|TRBV19
CASRENILSNQPQHF
TGTGCCAGCCGGGAGAATATTTTAAGCAATCAGCCCCAGCATTTT
>TRBJ2-2|TRBD2|many|TRBV27
CASSLGTTNTGELFF
TGTGCCAGCAGTTTAGGGACTACTAACACCGGGGAGCTGTTTTTT
>TRBJ1-2|NA|few|TRBV20-1
CSAGGANYGYTF
TGCAGTGCTGGCGGAGCTAACTATGGCTACACCTTC
>TRBJ1-1|TRBD1|many|TRBV12-3/TRBV12-4
CASRWTGSTEAFF
TGTGCCAGCAGATGGACAGGGAGTACTGAAGCTTTCTTT
>TRBJ2-1|NA|few|TRBV3-1
CASSQGLNEQFF
TGTGCCAGCAGCCAAGGCCTCAATGAGCAGTTCTTC
>TRBJ2-3|TRBD1|NA|TRBV20-1
CSVYRGADTQYF
TGCAGTGTGTACAGGGGAGCAGATACGCAGTATTTT
>TRBJ2-1|NA|many|TRBV11-2
CASSLDLVDNEQFF
TGTGCCAGCAGCTTAGACCTCGTGGACAATGAGCAGTTCTTC
>TRBJ2-7|NA|few|TRBV5-1
CASSLKEGEQYF
TGCGCCAGCAGCTTGAAGGAGGGCGAGCAGTACTTC
>TRBJ2-1|NA|many|TRBV12-3/TRBV12-4
CASSFEWNEQFF
TGTGCCAGCAGTTTCGAGTGGAATGAGCAGTTCTTC
>TRBJ2-5|NA|NA|TRBV6-1
CASTAGQETQYF
TGTGCCAGCACCGCGGGCCAAGAGACCCAGTACTTC
>TRBJ1-5|TRBD1|few|TRBV6-5
CASSPDRGFNQPQHF
TGTGCCAGCAGTCCTGACAGGGGCTTCAATCAGCCCCAGCATTTT
>TRBJ1-1|NA|NA|TRBV30
CAWLEKGTEAFF
TGTGCCTGGCTGGAAAAGGGCACTGAAGCTTTCTTT
>TRBJ2-5|TRBD2|few|TRBV10-2
CASSKRGLAGDQETQYF
TGCGCCAGCAGTAAAAGGGGCCTAGCGGGGGACCAAGAGACCCAGTACTTC
>TRBJ2-7|TRBD1|NA|TRBV29-1
CSVAPGQVAHEQYF
TGCAGCGTTGCCCCGGGACAGGTTGCCCACGAGCAGTACTTC